This TCR beta chain was retrieved from a study of blood T cell repertoires in COVID-19. About the study: Samples of COVID-19 (acute and convalescent) were obtained from the United States, Italy and Spain. PBMCs, B-cell-depleted T cells, or T cells were the source of the cDNA or gDNA that made up the material.

Per germline, CDR1 GTSNPN and CDR2 SVGIG (reference sequence). The J segment lost 3 bases and the V segment lost 2 bases, leaving 13 bases of the junction unmatched. The CDR3 consists of 18 residues. Study processing details: Reference gene primer amplification gave estimated nucleated cell counts. The repertoire was sequenced with immunoSEQ multiplex PCR; TCRdb's copy has only in-frame clones and lacks some. V, J and clone size are taken as reported in that table, and D and trimming were inferred from the DNA itself. The sample has about 81,000 clones, about 86% seen once. This TCR came from a woman older than 75 with acute or convalescent COVID-19. The rearrangement joins TRBV30 to TRBJ2-4; 10 bases are a match to TRBD2. The sample comprised peripheral blood. The DNA for the CDR3 is TGTGCCTGGAGTCCTATTAGGGCTAGCGGGAGTAACAAAAACATTCAGTACTTC. It codes for CAWSPIRASGSNKNIQYF.